The subject of this entry is one TCR beta chain. The V end was cut by 4 bases, the J end by 0 bases, with 15 bases between. Germline CDR1 reads SGHNT; CDR2 reads YYREEE (reference sequence). CDR3 length equals 16 residues. These data originate in a study of blood T cell repertoires in COVID-19. In the authors' workflow: Reference gene primer amplification gave nucleated cell count estimates. Here immunoSEQ multiplex PCR was the method, and the copy in TCRdb shows in-frame clones only, minus some. That table supplies the V and J calls and clone size; D and trimming were determined from the DNA. The table has around 170,000 clones, roughly 88% seen once.

The chain recombines TRBV5-4 with TRBJ2-3, with D possibly TRBD2 on 6 matching bases. This clonotype originated in a woman aged 25 to 39 who had recovered from COVID-19. Specimen: PBMCs or T cells enriched from blood (not recorded which). For the CDR3, the DNA is TGTGCCAGCAGCATACAAATAGCGGCTAGCACAGATACGCAGTATTTT. Protein product: CASSIQIAASTDTQYF.